This T cell receptor beta chain was identified in a study of shared clonotypes between healthy human individuals. The DNA input per sorted-subset replicate PCR was 200 ng, corresponding to roughly 30,000 T cell genomes. The assay was immunoSEQ multiplex PCR, and TCRdb's table has in-frame clones only and misses some. The sample includes roughly 2 million clones, more than 90% of them seen just once. V was clipped by 0 bases and J by 5 bases, with 10 bases between them. This CDR3 region has 14 residues. The V gene's germline CDR1 is SGHRS and CDR2 YFSETQ. Sequencing used naive CD4+ T cells sorted from blood. The sample's subset: CD45RA+ positively selected. The receptor's source is a young man in good health. The V call is TRBV5-1, the J call TRBJ2-3; no reliable D call. The CDR3 DNA sequence: TGCGCCAGCAGCTTGGAGGGCCCCAAAGATACGCAGTATTTT. Protein: CASSLEGPKDTQYF.